These 13 T cell receptor beta chains originate from one sample sequenced in a study of cytomegalovirus exposure and HLA in healthy donors (dated by TCRdb to 2016 to 2017). The library was prepared using the immunoSEQ multiplex PCR assay. A mixture of 60 forward primers for TCR Vbeta segments and 13 reverse primers for TCR Jbeta segments was used in the multiplex PCR. TCRdb took this table from immuneACCESS and kept in-frame rearrangements with V and J called. Such tables lack part of the clones; where checked against another copy, unresolved V genes explain under half of the gap, and the rest is unexplained. The table for this sample lists roughly 100,000 clones; 75% to 85% of them were counted only once. The ten largest account for approximately 9.9% of the sample. The specimen was PBMCs. The receptors derive from a man younger than 30 in good health and CMV-seropositive.

The rearrangement joins TRBV27 to TRBJ1-6; D is uncertain. This CDR3 is built from 12 residues. Germline loops: CDR1 MNHEY, CDR2 SMNVEV (reference sequence). V dropped 3 bases and J dropped 11 bases, with 8 bases sitting between them. The CDR3 DNA sequence: TGTGCCAGCAGTTTGAGAGAGGCACCCCTCCACTTT. This translates into CASSLREAPLHF.

The V and J genes are TRBV5-8 and TRBJ2-1; D unresolved. This CDR3 is 14 amino acids long. From germline, CDR1 is SGHTS and CDR2 YDEGEE. V lost 3 bases and J 6 bases, leaving 13 bases between the germline ends. The CDR3 reads CASSWPGSSNEQFF. DNA of the CDR3: TGTGCCAGCAGCTGGCCCGGTAGCAGCAATGAGCAGTTCTTC.

This clone was seen once. CDR3 amino acids: CASSVGQRTYEQYF. CDR3 in DNA: TGTGCCAGCAGCGTAGGACAGCGCACCTACGAGCAGTACTTC. This chain joins TRBV9 and TRBJ2-7; TRBD1 might be the D (5 bases). The CDR3 is made up of 14 amino acids. V was cut by 0 bases and J by 2 bases, with 9 bases left in between. Germline CDR1 is SGDLS and CDR2 is YYNGEE.

The rearrangement uses TRBV18 and TRBJ1-2, with 9 bases fitting TRBD1. With 0 bases clipped from V and 8 bases from J, the junction kept 7 bases outside the gene matches. Germline CDR1 reads KGHSH; CDR2 reads LQKENI. The length of the CDR3 is 15 residues. The CDR3 region is CASSPPMDRGGGYTF. The CDR3 region has the DNA TGTGCCAGCTCACCACCCATGGACAGGGGAGGGGGCTACACCTTC.

This chain joins TRBV7-9 and TRBJ2-1; no clear D gene. Germline V gene lookup returns CDR1 SEHNR and CDR2 FQNEAQ (reference sequence). This CDR3 contains 15 residues. V was clipped by 1 base and J by 0 bases, with 7 bases between them. Here the CDR3 DNA reads TGTGCCAGCAGCTTAGTGCCGAGCTCCTACAATGAGCAGTTCTTC. Its translation: CASSLVPSSYNEQFF.

This sequence joins TRBV5-1 and TRBJ2-3; 8 positions match TRBD1. Germline V lookup: CDR1 SGHRS, CDR2 YFSETQ. This CDR3 is 15 amino acids long. V gave up 4 bases and J gave up 6 bases; unmatched junction bases: 10. The CDR3 sequence is CASSPSETGADTQYF. In DNA form, the CDR3 reads TGCGCCAGCAGCCCCTCCGAGACAGGGGCTGATACGCAGTATTTT.

This clone was seen a single time. The V call is TRBV15, the J call TRBJ2-7; 8 bases map to TRBD1. The germline V gene has CDR1 LNHNV and CDR2 YYDKDF (reference sequence). The CDR3 runs 17 residues. The V segment lost 4 bases and the J segment 0 bases; nucleotides outside the gene matches: 11. The CDR3 DNA follows: TGTGCCACCAGCACAACAGTCCGGGACAGGAGCTCCTACGAGCAGTACTTC. It translates to CATSTTVRDRSSYEQYF.

The DNA of the CDR3 is TGCAGTGTCACACAGGGCTATGAGCAGTTCTTC. Translated: CSVTQGYEQFF. This rearrangement joins TRBV20-1 to TRBJ2-1, with D possibly matching TRBD1 (6 bases). Trimming pared 7 bases from V and 8 bases from J, leaving 12 bases between. Germline V gene data show CDR1 as DFQATT and CDR2 as SNEGSKA (reference sequence). This CDR3 has 11 residues.

This chain connects TRBV7-9 to TRBJ2-3, with D possibly being TRBD2 (5 bases). Germline V gene sequence: CDR1 SEHNR, CDR2 FQNEAQ (reference sequence). Trimming cost V 5 bases and J 4 bases, with 19 bases left between them. The CDR3 length is 16 residues. CDR3 DNA sequence: TGTGCCAGCAGCGTAACTAGGAAGTTTATATCAGATACGCAGTATTTT. As protein: CASSVTRKFISDTQYF.

This chain joins TRBV16 and TRBJ1-5; 8 bases match TRBD1. This CDR3 has 16 amino acids. The V and J ends lost 4 bases and 2 bases, in that order; junction bases with no gene match: 7. The germline V gene has CDR1 KGHSY and CDR2 FQNENV. For the CDR3, the DNA is TGTGCCAGCAGCCTATCGGACAGGGTGGGCAATCAGCCCCAGCATTTT. It translates to CASSLSDRVGNQPQHF.

CDR3 DNA sequence: TGTGCCAGCAGCTTAGCAGCGGGTCGAAACCCCGAAGCTTTCTTT. Protein: CASSLAAGRNPEAFF. This sequence joins TRBV7-6 and TRBJ1-1, with D uncertain. Germline CDR1 is SGHVS and CDR2 is FNYEAQ. The CDR3 is made up of 15 amino acids. Trimming shortened V by 0 bases and J by 8 bases, and 16 bases separated the two germline ends. Using reference TRBV7-6 and TRBJ1-1 for the parts outside the CDR3, the full variable domain is GAGVSQSPRYKVTKRGQDVALRCDPISGHVSLYWYRQALGQGPEFLTYFNYEAQQDKSGLPNDRFSAERPEGSISTLTIQRTEQRDSAMYRCASSLAAGRNPEAFFGQGTRLTVV.

The V call is TRBV5-1, the J call TRBJ2-3, with 10 nucleotides matching TRBD2. V lost 6 bases, J lost 7 bases, and 17 bases stayed unmatched. Germline V lookup: CDR1 SGHRS, CDR2 YFSETQ. This CDR3 comprises 17 residues. CDR3 coding DNA: TGCGCCAGCACCAGCTTCGGTATTAGCGGGGGGAAGAATACGCAGTATTTT. Its protein is CASTSFGISGGKNTQYF.

The rearrangement joins TRBV28 to TRBJ1-6; 8 nucleotides agree with TRBD1. The CDR3 runs to 14 residues. V was clipped by 5 bases and J by 8 bases; unmatched bases: 5. Germline V gene data show CDR1 as MDHEN and CDR2 as SYDVKM. The CDR3, as DNA: TGTGCCAGCAGTCCCAGGACAGGGCATTCACCCCTCCACTTT. Its protein is CASSPRTGHSPLHF.